Shown below are 30 T cell receptor beta chains from a single sample sequenced in a study of a mutant IDH1 vaccine in newly diagnosed glioma. The antigens these receptors bind are not known. Some clones are missing from TCRdb's copy, which holds only in-frame ones; the method was immunoSEQ multiplex PCR. The data show approximately 50,000 clones, 80% to 85% seen once. The time point is: week 47, end of study. The content of each vaccine dose was 300 ug of mutant IDH1 20-mer peptide, and topical imiquimod accompanied it. This material consisted of PBMCs, taken from a glioma patient whose treatment included an IDH1 peptide vaccine. These receptors were collected from a woman between 45 and 60 years old with glioma.

The chain joins TRBV14 to TRBJ1-1; D gene unclear. Trimming left V 5 bases short and J 5 bases short, with 18 bases between. This CDR3 contains 15 residues. Germline CDR1 and CDR2: SGHDN and FVKESK. In DNA, the CDR3 is TGTGCCAGCAGCATCGGGAAGGCGGGATATACTGAAGCTTTCTTT. It yields the protein CASSIGKAGYTEAFF.

The chain is built from TRBV29-1 and TRBJ2-1, with D perhaps matching TRBD1 or TRBD2 (6 bases each). Germline V lookup: CDR1 SQVTM, CDR2 ANQGSEA. This CDR3 region has 14 residues. V was cut by 3 bases and J by 7 bases, with 16 bases left in between. CDR3 nucleotide sequence: TGCAGCGTTGACGGGGGCCGGAAAATAAATGAGCAGTTCTTC. This sequence encodes CSVDGGRKINEQFF.

V gene TRBV6-6 combines with J gene TRBJ1-2; D gene ambiguous. In germline, CDR1 is MNHNY, CDR2 SVGAGI (reference sequence). This CDR3 contains 16 residues. V lost 5 bases and J 4 bases, leaving 20 bases between the germline ends. CDR3 sequence reads: CASSGIDIVLLYGYTF. The CDR3 region has the DNA TGTGCCAGCAGTGGGATCGACATCGTACTACTCTATGGCTACACCTTC.

This chain uses TRBV19 with TRBJ1-4; no firm D call. The CDR3 is 14 amino acids. Trimming took 6 bases from V and 7 from J, leaving 15 bases between them. From germline, CDR1 is LNHDA and CDR2 SQIVND (reference sequence). The CDR3 sequence: CASSPGGFSEKLFF. DNA for the CDR3: TGTGCCAGTAGCCCCGGAGGGTTTTCTGAAAAACTGTTTTTT.

This clone has a handful of counts. The rearrangement joins TRBV7-3 to TRBJ1-1; 10 bases map to TRBD1. This CDR3 comprises 16 residues. Germline CDR1 and CDR2: SGHTA and FQGTGA. The trim removed 4 bases at V and 0 bases at J, leaving 5 bases unmatched. This CDR3 reads CASSSNGQGVNTEAFF. In nucleotides, the CDR3 is TGTGCCAGCAGCTCCAACGGACAGGGGGTGAACACTGAAGCTTTCTTT.

The rearrangement joins TRBV6-5 to TRBJ1-4; D gene ambiguous. The CDR3 is 15 amino acids. V shed 2 bases and J shed 8 bases, with 15 bases lying between them. Germline lookup yields CDR1 MNHEY and CDR2 SVGAGI. CDR3 DNA sequence: TGTGCCAGCAGTTACGAACAGCGATCACGAGAAAAACTGTTTTTT. It encodes CASSYEQRSREKLFF.

The chain combines TRBV6-5 with TRBJ1-2; possible D gene TRBD1, 5 bases. CDR1 is MNHEY and CDR2 is SVGAGI in the germline V gene. The CDR3 is made up of 12 amino acids. Trimming cost V 10 bases and J 7 bases, with 16 bases left between them. Here the CDR3 DNA reads TGTGCCACAAATCCGGGGGAAGGTGGCTACACCTTC. It yields the protein CATNPGEGGYTF.

The rearrangement links TRBV27 to TRBJ1-2, with TRBD1 as a possible D gene (6 bases). Germline V gene data show CDR1 as MNHEY and CDR2 as SMNVEV (reference sequence). The ends were cut back, 8 bases at V and 5 bases at J, with 12 bases in the middle. The CDR3 extends over 12 amino acids. For the CDR3, the DNA is TGTGCCAGCTCTGACAGGCGTTATGGCTACACCTTC. It encodes CASSDRRYGYTF.

The rearrangement uses TRBV4-1 and TRBJ1-5; maybe TRBD1 (5 bases). Trimming left V 4 bases short and J 0 bases short, with 19 bases between. Germline V gene sequence: CDR1 MGHRA, CDR2 YSYEKL. The length of the CDR3 is 18 residues. The CDR3 loop is CASSPPKDGAYSNQPQHF. CDR3 sequence (DNA): TGCGCCAGCAGCCCACCTAAGGACGGGGCATATAGCAATCAGCCCCAGCATTTT.

The chain uses TRBV7-2 and TRBJ2-1, with a tentative D call TRBD1 (5 bases). Germline CDR1 is SGHTA and CDR2 is FQGNSA. Trimming removed 5 bases at V and 2 bases at J, with 7 bases between. This CDR3 contains 13 residues. The CDR3 reads CASSLDTYNEQFF. The CDR3 coding sequence is TGTGCCAGCAGCCTGGACACCTACAATGAGCAGTTCTTC.

The CDR3 region has the DNA TGTGCCAGTAGTACTGGCCCGTCTAATTCACCCCTCCACTTT. Amino acids: CASSTGPSNSPLHF. This chain connects TRBV19 to TRBJ1-6, with D unresolved. Germline V gives CDR1 LNHDA, CDR2 SQIVND (reference sequence). The CDR3 consists of 14 residues. V lost 4 bases and J 6 bases, leaving 10 bases between the germline ends.

The V gene is TRBV28, the J gene TRBJ1-6; D remains unclear. Germline values: CDR1 MDHEN, CDR2 SYDVKM. V was shortened by 8 bases and J by 7 bases, with 12 bases between the two germline ends. The CDR3 consists of 13 residues. This chain's CDR3 is CASFQVTNSPLHF. Here the CDR3 DNA reads TGTGCCAGCTTCCAGGTCACAAATTCACCCCTCCACTTT.

The chain recombines TRBV7-2 with TRBJ2-7, with 9 bases identical to TRBD1. The germline V gene has CDR1 SGHTA and CDR2 FQGNSA. Germline trimming cut 4 bases from V and 6 bases from J; bases unmatched to any gene: 16. The CDR3 runs 17 residues. In DNA form, the CDR3 reads TGTGCCAGCAGCTCCCCGTTACCGGGACAGGGTATACGCGAGCAGTACTTC. This codes for CASSSPLPGQGIREQYF.

V is TRBV2 and J is TRBJ1-6; TRBD1 aligns across 10 bases. Germline V CDR1 and CDR2: SNHLY, FYNNEI. The CDR3 sequence is 14 residues long. V lost 5 bases, J lost 15 bases, and 10 bases stayed unmatched. CDR3 loop: CASSPGQGPQGLHF. The CDR3 DNA reads as TGTGCCAGCAGTCCGGGACAGGGGCCCCAGGGCCTCCACTTT.

CDR3 DNA: TGTGCCACAGGGGGGAGAGTGGAAGAGACCCAGTACTTC. Translated: CATGGRVEETQYF. The genes are TRBV10-3 and TRBJ2-5; possibly TRBD1 for D (7 bases). The CDR3 length is 13 residues. The germline CDR1 and CDR2 sequences are ENHRY and SYGVKD. Trimming took 10 bases from V and 3 from J, leaving 15 bases between them.

This clone was found a few times. V and J are TRBV5-1 and TRBJ1-5; D is possibly TRBD1 (6 bases). The V and J ends lost 0 bases and 0 bases respectively, with 7 bases between them. Germline values: CDR1 SGHRS, CDR2 YFSETQ. CDR3 length: 15 residues. The CDR3 bases are TGCGCCAGCAGCTTGGAGGGGGATAGCAATCAGCCCCAGCATTTT. This translates into CASSLEGDSNQPQHF.

A remark on this clone: The germline gene is not matched at one end of the junction; a read error may be the cause. The J gene is TRBJ1-1, the V gene TRBV5-1; possible D gene TRBD1, 5 bases. The CDR3 is 13 amino acids. Germline V gene data show CDR1 as SGHRS and CDR2 as YFSETQ. The CDR3 DNA is TGCGCCAGCAGCTTGGTGCCGGGGGGTGCCTCTGGTTTT. Protein product: CASSLVPGGASGF.

This rearrangement joins TRBV9 to TRBJ1-5; no clear D. Between the trimmed V and J ends, which lost 0 bases and 4 bases, there was a span of 2 bases. The length of the CDR3 is 12 residues. CDR1 is SGDLS and CDR2 is YYNGEE in the germline V gene. The CDR3 sequence: CASSVGNQPQHF. Written as DNA, the CDR3 is TGTGCCAGCAGCGTAGGGAATCAGCCCCAGCATTTT.

The gene calls are TRBV2 and TRBJ1-2, with 10 bases that match TRBD1. Germline CDR1 SNHLY, CDR2 FYNNEI. V gave up 11 bases and J gave up 4 bases; unmatched junction bases: 10. The CDR3 has 14 residues. DNA for the CDR3: TGTGCCGGGGAGGGACAGGGGCTAGGCTATGGCTACACCTTC. This encodes CAGEGQGLGYGYTF.

V gene TRBV5-1 combines with J gene TRBJ2-2, with D uncertain. The CDR3 loop spans 14 amino acids. Germline values: CDR1 SGHRS, CDR2 YFSETQ. V was clipped by 0 bases and J by 2 bases, with 5 bases between them. CDR3 nucleotides: TGCGCCAGCAGCTTGGCTCCAAACACCGGGGAGCTGTTTTTT. It encodes CASSLAPNTGELFF. Full variable domain (missing parts from reference TRBV5-1 and TRBJ2-2): KAGVTQTPRYLIKTRGQQVTLSCSPISGHRSVSWYQQTPGQGLQFLFEYFSETQRNKGNFPGRFSGRQFSNSRSEMNVSTLELGDSALYLCASSLAPNTGELFFGEGSRLTVL.

This rearrangement joins TRBV9 to TRBJ1-2; TRBD1 agrees at 7 bases. The CDR3 is 13 amino acids. CDR1 is SGDLS and CDR2 is YYNGEE in the germline V gene. With V trimmed by 0 bases and J by 8 bases, 4 bases remained unmatched. The CDR3 nucleotides read TGTGCCAGCAGCGTAGCTCAGGGGGGCGGCTACACCTTC. Translating gives CASSVAQGGGYTF.

The chain couples TRBV5-1 to TRBJ1-2; TRBD1 might be the D (5 bases). Germline lookup yields CDR1 SGHRS and CDR2 YFSETQ. CDR3 size: 15 residues. Deletions cut 5 bases from V and 4 bases from J, with 18 bases between. The CDR3 loop reads CASRSGDDTSYGYTF. The CDR3 DNA sequence: TGCGCCAGCAGGTCCGGGGACGATACAAGCTATGGCTACACCTTC.

The V call is TRBV7-2, the J call TRBJ1-1, with D unresolved. Trimming removed 5 bases at V and 1 base at J, with 8 bases between. This CDR3 region has 13 residues. From germline, CDR1 is SGHTA and CDR2 FQGNSA. As DNA, the CDR3 is TGTGCCAGCAGCCGAATTAAGAACACTGAAGCTTTCTTT. Translation: CASSRIKNTEAFF.

V is TRBV6-1 and J is TRBJ2-1; D may be TRBD1 (6 bases). Trimming took off 7 bases at V and 8 bases at J, with 21 bases between the two ends. Germline CDR1 is MNHNS and CDR2 is SASEGT. The CDR3 totals 15 residues. The CDR3 bases are TGTGCCAGCACCCCCGGGACAACGTGGAACGATGAGCAGTTCTTC. The encoded protein is CASTPGTTWNDEQFF.

The chain is built from TRBV14 and TRBJ2-3; the D gene is possibly TRBD1 (5 bases). The CDR3 is 16 residues long. V was shortened by 0 bases and J by 2 bases, with 12 bases between the two germline ends. Germline V gives CDR1 SGHDN, CDR2 FVKESK. The CDR3 loop is CASSQDLAGHTDTQYF. The CDR3 DNA sequence: TGTGCCAGCAGCCAAGATCTGGCAGGGCACACAGATACGCAGTATTTT.

This clone has a handful of counts. This sequence joins TRBV4-1 and TRBJ2-3, with D perhaps matching TRBD2 (6 bases). The germline V and J ends were trimmed by 4 bases and 2 bases, with 16 bases remaining between them. CDR1 MGHRA and CDR2 YSYEKL come from the germline V gene. This CDR3 comprises 16 residues. The CDR3 sequence: CASSLAPGVATDTQYF. DNA of the CDR3: TGCGCCAGCAGCCTGGCCCCGGGGGTTGCCACAGATACGCAGTATTTT.

This rearrangement joins TRBV5-1 to TRBJ2-5, with D possibly matching TRBD1 (6 bases). V shed 4 bases and J shed 2 bases, with 12 bases lying between them. The CDR3 is made up of 14 amino acids. Germline V gene lookup returns CDR1 SGHRS and CDR2 YFSETQ. CDR3 loop: CASSRGQTQETQYF. The CDR3 nucleotides read TGCGCCAGCAGCCGAGGACAGACACAAGAGACCCAGTACTTC.

The chain joins TRBV4-2 to TRBJ1-1, with a possible D match to TRBD1 (5 bases). Trimming took off 4 bases at V and 1 base at J, with 10 bases between the two ends. This CDR3 has 14 amino acids. Germline CDR1 LGHNA, CDR2 YNFKEQ. This CDR3 is CASSPRESNTEAFF. The CDR3 bases are TGTGCCAGCAGCCCCAGGGAGTCGAACACTGAAGCTTTCTTT.

The V gene is TRBV5-4, the J gene TRBJ2-6; D perhaps matches TRBD2 (5 bases). The CDR3 runs to 16 residues. The V gene lost 4 bases and the J gene lost 0 bases, with 11 bases spanning the gap. From germline, CDR1 is SGHNT and CDR2 YYREEE (reference sequence). The CDR3 DNA follows: TGTGCCAGCAGCCCGGGAAGTTTCTCTGGGGCCAACGTCCTGACTTTC. Its protein product is CASSPGSFSGANVLTF.

V usage is TRBV29-1 and J usage is TRBJ1-3, with D hard to call. Germline CDR1 and CDR2: SQVTM and ANQGSEA. V lost 4 bases and J lost 4, with 11 bases in between. There are 13 residues in the CDR3. The CDR3 nucleotides read TGCAGCGTTGGGAGCCAGGAGGGAAACACCATATATTTT. Its protein is CSVGSQEGNTIYF.